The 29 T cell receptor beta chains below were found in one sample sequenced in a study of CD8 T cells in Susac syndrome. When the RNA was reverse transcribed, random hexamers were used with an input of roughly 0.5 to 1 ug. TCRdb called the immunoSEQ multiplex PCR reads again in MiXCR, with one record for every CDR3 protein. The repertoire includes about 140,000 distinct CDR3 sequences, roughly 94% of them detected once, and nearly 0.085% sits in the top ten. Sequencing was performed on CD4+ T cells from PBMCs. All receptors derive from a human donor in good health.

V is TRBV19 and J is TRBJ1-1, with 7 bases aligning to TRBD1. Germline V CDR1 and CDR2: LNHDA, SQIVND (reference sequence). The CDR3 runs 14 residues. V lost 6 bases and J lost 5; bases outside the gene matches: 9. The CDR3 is CASRRVTGVTEAFF. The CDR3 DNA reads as TGTGCCAGTAGAAGGGTTACAGGGGTTACTGAAGCTTTCTTT. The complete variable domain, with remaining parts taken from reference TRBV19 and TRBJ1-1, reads DGGITQSPKYLFRKEGQNVTLSCEQNLNHDAMYWYRQDPGQGLRLIYYSQIVNDFQKGDIAEGYSVSREKKESFPLTVTSAQKNPTAFYLCASRRVTGVTEAFFGQGTRLTVV.

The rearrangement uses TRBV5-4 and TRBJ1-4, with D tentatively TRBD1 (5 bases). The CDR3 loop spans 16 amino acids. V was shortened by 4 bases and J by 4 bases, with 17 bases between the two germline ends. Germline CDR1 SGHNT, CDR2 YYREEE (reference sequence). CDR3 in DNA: TGTGCCAGCAGCCCCGGGCCAGGGCTGGGTAATGAAAAACTGTTTTTT. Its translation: CASSPGPGLGNEKLFF. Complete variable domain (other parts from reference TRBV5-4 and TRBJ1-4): ETGVTQSPTHLIKTRGQQVTLRCSSQSGHNTVSWYQQALGQGPQFIFQYYREEENGRGNFPPRFSGLQFPNYSSELNVNALELDDSALYLCASSPGPGLGNEKLFFGSGTQLSVL.

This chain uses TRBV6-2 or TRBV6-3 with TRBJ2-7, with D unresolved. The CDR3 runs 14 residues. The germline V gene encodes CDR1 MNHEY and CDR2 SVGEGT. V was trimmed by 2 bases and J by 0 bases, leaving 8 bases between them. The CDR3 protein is CASSYLQSSYEQYF. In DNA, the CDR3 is TGTGCCAGCAGTTACCTCCAAAGCTCCTACGAGCAGTACTTC.

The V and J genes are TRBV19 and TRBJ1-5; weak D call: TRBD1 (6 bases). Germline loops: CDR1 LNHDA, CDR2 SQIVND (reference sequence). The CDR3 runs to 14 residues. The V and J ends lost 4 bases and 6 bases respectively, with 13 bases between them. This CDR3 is CASSKQGSGQPQHF. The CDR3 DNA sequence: TGTGCCAGTAGTAAACAGGGTTCGGGTCAGCCCCAGCATTTT.

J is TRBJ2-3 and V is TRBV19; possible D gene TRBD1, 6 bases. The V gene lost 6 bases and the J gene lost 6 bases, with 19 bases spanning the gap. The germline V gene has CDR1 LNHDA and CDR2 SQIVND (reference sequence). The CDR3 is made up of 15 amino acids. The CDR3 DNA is TGTGCCAGTAGCAATTCCGCCACAGGGTCGGATACGCAGTATTTT. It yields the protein CASSNSATGSDTQYF. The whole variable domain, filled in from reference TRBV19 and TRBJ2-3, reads DGGITQSPKYLFRKEGQNVTLSCEQNLNHDAMYWYRQDPGQGLRLIYYSQIVNDFQKGDIAEGYSVSREKKESFPLTVTSAQKNPTAFYLCASSNSATGSDTQYFGPGTRLTVL.

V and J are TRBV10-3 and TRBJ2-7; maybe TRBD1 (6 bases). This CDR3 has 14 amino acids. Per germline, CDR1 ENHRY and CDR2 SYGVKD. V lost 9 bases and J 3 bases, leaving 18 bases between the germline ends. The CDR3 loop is CAIATGTLNYEQYF. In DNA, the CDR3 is TGTGCCATAGCAACCGGGACACTCAACTACGAGCAGTACTTC.

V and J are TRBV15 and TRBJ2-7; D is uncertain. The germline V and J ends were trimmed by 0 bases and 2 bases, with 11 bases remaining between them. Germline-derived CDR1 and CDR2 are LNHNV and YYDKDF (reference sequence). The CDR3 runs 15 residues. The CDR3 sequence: CATSRDRASTYEQYF. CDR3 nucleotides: TGTGCCACCAGCAGAGATCGAGCATCTACCTACGAGCAGTACTTC.

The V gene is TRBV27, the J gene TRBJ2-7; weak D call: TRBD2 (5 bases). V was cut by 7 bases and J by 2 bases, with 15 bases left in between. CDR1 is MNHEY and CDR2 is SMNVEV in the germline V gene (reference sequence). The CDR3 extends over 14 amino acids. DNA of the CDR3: TGTGCCAGCACAGTGACGGGAAATACCTACGAGCAGTACTTC. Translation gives CASTVTGNTYEQYF.

CDR3 protein: CASSSGRGRAYEQFF. The DNA for the CDR3 is TGTGCCAGCAGCTCCGGCCGCGGGAGGGCCTATGAGCAGTTCTTC. V and J are TRBV9 and TRBJ2-1; TRBD2 matches 9 bases. Trimming at V came to 4 bases and at J to 8 bases, leaving 10 bases not matched to a gene. Germline assignment: CDR1 SGDLS and CDR2 YYNGEE. There are 15 residues in the CDR3.

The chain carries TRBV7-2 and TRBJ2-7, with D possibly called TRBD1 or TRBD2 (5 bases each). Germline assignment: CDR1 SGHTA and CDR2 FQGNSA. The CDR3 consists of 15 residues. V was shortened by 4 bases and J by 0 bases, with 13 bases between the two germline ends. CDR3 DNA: TGTGCCAGCAGCTCCGGGACGGGCAGCTCCTACGAGCAGTACTTC. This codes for CASSSGTGSSYEQYF.

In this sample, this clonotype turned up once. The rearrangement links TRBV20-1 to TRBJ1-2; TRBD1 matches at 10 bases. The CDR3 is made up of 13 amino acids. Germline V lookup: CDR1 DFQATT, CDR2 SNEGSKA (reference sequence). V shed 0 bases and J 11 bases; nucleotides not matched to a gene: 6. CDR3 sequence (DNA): TGCAGTGCTAGAGATCTGGACAGGGGGGAGTACACCTTC. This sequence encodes CSARDLDRGEYTF.

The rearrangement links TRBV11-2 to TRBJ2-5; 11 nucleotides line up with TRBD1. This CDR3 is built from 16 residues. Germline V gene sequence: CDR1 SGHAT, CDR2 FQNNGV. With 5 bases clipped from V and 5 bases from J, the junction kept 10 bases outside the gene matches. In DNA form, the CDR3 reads TGTGCCAGCAGCACCGGGACAGGGGGTTCCAGGGAGACCCAGTACTTC. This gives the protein CASSTGTGGSRETQYF.

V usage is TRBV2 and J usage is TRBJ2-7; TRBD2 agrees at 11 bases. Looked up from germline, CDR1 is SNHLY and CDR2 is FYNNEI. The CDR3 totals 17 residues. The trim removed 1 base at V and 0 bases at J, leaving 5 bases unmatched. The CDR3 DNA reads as TGTGCCAGCAGTGAAGGCCGACTAGCGGGAAACTCCTACGAGCAGTACTTC. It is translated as CASSEGRLAGNSYEQYF.

Written as DNA, the CDR3 is TGTGCCAGCAGTTTTACAAGGAACACTGAAGCTTTCTTT. Translation: CASSFTRNTEAFF. The V call is TRBV7-9, the J call TRBJ1-1; D ambiguous. V was trimmed by 6 bases and J by 1 base, leaving 9 bases between them. Germline V lookup: CDR1 SEHNR, CDR2 FQNEAQ (reference sequence). This CDR3 is 13 amino acids long.

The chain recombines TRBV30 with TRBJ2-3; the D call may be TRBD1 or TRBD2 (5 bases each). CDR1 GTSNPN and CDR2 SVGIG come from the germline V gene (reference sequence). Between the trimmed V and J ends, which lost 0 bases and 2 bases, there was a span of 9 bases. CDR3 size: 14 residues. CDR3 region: CAWSVWGNTDTQYF. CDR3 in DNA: TGTGCCTGGAGTGTATGGGGGAACACAGATACGCAGTATTTT.

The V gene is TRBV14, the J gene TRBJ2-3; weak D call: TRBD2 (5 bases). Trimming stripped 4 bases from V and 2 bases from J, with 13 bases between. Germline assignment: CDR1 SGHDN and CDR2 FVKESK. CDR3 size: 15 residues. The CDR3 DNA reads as TGTGCCAGCAGCCCCTCGGACTTTACCACAGATACGCAGTATTTT. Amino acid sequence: CASSPSDFTTDTQYF.

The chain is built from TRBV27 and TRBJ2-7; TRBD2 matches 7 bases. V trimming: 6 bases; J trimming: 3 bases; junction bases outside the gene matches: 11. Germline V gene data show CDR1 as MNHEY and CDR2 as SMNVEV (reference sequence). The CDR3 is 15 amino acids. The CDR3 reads CASRTPGAGNYEQYF. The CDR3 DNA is TGTGCCAGCAGGACCCCCGGAGCGGGAAACTACGAGCAGTACTTC.

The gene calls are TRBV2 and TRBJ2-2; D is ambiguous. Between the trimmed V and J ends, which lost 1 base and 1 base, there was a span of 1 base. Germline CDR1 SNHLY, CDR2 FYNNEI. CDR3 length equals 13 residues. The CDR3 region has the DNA TGTGCCAGCAGTGAAGAGAACACCGGGGAGCTGTTTTTT. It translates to CASSEENTGELFF. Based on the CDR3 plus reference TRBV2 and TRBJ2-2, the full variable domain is EPEVTQTPSHQVTQMGQEVILRCVPISNHLYFYWYRQILGQKVEFLVSFYNNEISEKSEIFDDQFSVERPDGSNFTLKIRSTKLEDSAMYFCASSEENTGELFFGEGSRLTVL.

CDR3 loop: CSARASVDTGELFF. The CDR3 DNA reads TGCAGTGCTAGGGCCAGCGTGGACACCGGGGAGCTGTTTTTT. The J gene is TRBJ2-2, the V gene TRBV20-1; no firm D call. The CDR3 has 14 amino acids. Germline-derived CDR1 and CDR2 are DFQATT and SNEGSKA (reference sequence). V lost 3 bases to trimming and J lost 3 bases, with 11 bases between them.

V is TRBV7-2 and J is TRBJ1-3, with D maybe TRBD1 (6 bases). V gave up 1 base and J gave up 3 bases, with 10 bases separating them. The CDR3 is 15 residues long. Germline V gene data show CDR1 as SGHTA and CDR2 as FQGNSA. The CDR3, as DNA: TGTGCCAGCAGCTTAGGGGGGGCAGGTGGAAACACCATATATTTT. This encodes CASSLGGAGGNTIYF. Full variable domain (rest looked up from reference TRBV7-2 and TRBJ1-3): GAGVSQSPSNKVTEKGKDVELRCDPISGHTALYWYRQSLGQGLEFLIYFQGNSAPDKSGLPSDRFSAERTGGSVSTLTIQRTQQEDSAVYLCASSLGGAGGNTIYFGEGSWLTVV.

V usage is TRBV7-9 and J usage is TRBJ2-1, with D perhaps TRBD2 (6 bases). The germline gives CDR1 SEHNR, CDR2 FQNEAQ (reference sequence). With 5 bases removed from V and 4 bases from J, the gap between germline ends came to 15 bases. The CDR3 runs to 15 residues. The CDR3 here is CASSPPGLAYNEQFF. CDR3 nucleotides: TGTGCCAGCAGCCCACCGGGACTGGCTTACAATGAGCAGTTCTTC.

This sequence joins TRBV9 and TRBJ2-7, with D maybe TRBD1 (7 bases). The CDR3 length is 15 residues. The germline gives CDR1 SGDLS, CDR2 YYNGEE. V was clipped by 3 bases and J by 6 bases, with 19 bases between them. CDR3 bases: TGTGCCAGCAGCGGAGAATCAGGGGGGCTGTCCGAGCAGTACTTC. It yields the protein CASSGESGGLSEQYF.

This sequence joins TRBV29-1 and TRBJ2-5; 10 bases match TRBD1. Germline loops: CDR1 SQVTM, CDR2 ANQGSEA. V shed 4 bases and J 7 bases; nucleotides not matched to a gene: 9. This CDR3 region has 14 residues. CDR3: CSVGNRDRGATQYF. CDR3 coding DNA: TGCAGCGTTGGGAACCGGGACAGGGGTGCGACCCAGTACTTC.

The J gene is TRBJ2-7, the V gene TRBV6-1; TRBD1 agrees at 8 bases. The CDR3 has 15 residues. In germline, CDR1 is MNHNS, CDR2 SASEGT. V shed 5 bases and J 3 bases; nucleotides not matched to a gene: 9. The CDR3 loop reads CASSTSGQGGYEQYF. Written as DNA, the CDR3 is TGTGCCAGCAGTACATCCGGACAGGGAGGCTACGAGCAGTACTTC.

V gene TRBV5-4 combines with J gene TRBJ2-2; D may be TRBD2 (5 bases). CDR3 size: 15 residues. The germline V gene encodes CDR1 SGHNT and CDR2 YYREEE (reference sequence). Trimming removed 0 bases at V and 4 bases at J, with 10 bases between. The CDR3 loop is CASSLAGKGTGELFF. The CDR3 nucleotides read TGTGCCAGCAGCTTGGCGGGGAAGGGCACCGGGGAGCTGTTTTTT.

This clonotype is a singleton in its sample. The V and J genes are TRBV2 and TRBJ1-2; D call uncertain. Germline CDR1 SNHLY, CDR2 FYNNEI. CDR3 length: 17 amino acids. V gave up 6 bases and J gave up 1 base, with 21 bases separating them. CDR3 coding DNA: TGTGCCAGCAGGGCTACGTTTTTCGGAGTCTATAACTATGGCTACACCTTC. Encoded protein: CASRATFFGVYNYGYTF.

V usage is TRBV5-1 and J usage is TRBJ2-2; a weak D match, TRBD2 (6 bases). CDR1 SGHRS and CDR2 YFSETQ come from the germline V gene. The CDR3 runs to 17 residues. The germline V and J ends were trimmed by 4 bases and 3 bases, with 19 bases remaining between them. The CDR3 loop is CASSRAPSARDTGELFF. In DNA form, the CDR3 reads TGCGCCAGCAGCAGGGCACCTAGCGCGCGCGACACCGGGGAGCTGTTTTTT.

CDR3 region: CASRTRTSGLPPYEQYF. The CDR3 DNA is TGTGCCAGCAGGACACGGACTAGCGGACTACCCCCCTACGAGCAGTACTTC. The rearrangement links TRBV6-1 to TRBJ2-7; 10 bases line up with TRBD2. There are 17 residues in the CDR3. CDR1 and CDR2 (germline): MNHNS, SASEGT. The junction had 13 bases not matched to a gene; V was cut back by 6 bases and J by 2 bases.

The CDR3 coding sequence is TGTGCCAGCAGTTTACGGGAGGGAGGCACAGATACGCAGTATTTT. Its translation is CASSLREGGTDTQYF. The chain combines TRBV28 with TRBJ2-3, with 8 bases fitting TRBD2. CDR3 size: 15 residues. Germline CDR1 MDHEN, CDR2 SYDVKM. Germline trimming cut 2 bases from V and 1 base from J; bases unmatched to any gene: 2.